This TCR beta chain was profiled in a study of early T cells in non-severe SARS-CoV-2 infection. Broader study findings: Database matching using VDJdb favored anti-spike CD8 responses, with private and CD4 specificities left missing.

The library protocol tagged individual cDNA molecules with unique molecular identifiers. MiXCR was run by TCRdb on the 5' RACE reads, yielding one entry per CDR3 protein. The table has about 61,000 distinct CDR3 sequences, 11% seen once. The length of the CDR3 is 11 residues. The V gene lost 3 bases and the J gene lost 6 bases, with 3 bases spanning the gap. Turning to this clonotype: Its target is not known.

This TCR was recovered from an adult who was a healthcare worker with PCR-confirmed SARS-CoV-2 infection or an uninfected control (not recorded which). Sequencing was done on a sample of whole blood. The genes are TRBV12-3 or TRBV12-4 and TRBJ2-1; D gene ambiguous. The CDR3 sequence is CASSFSNEQFF. The CDR3 coding sequence is TGTGCCAGCAGTTTCTCCAATGAGCAGTTCTTC.